Described below is a single T cell receptor beta chain sequence and its context. Its antigen is not known. Profiling relied on immunoSEQ multiplex PCR, and the TCRdb table lists in-frame clones only, not all of them. The sample yields some 120,000 clones, about 89% seen once. The data derive from a study of T cell responses to AZD1222 COVID-19 vaccine. Study-level points and caveats: A mostly white British donor set with more females was recruited, and clonal diversity was possibly underestimated. Reports indicate that nearly half of spike-specific TCRs are directed at unmutated variant regions.

CDR3 size: 14 residues. Germline-derived CDR1 and CDR2 are MNHEY and SVGAGI. Trimming shortened V by 5 bases and J by 1 base, and 11 bases separated the two germline ends. The source is an adult in good health. The sequencing here drew on peripheral blood, taken on day 0 of AZD1222 vaccination. The chain links TRBV6-5 to TRBJ1-1; D unresolved. The CDR3: CASSSLRENTEAFF. In nucleotides, the CDR3 is TGTGCCAGCAGTAGCCTCAGAGAGAACACTGAAGCTTTCTTT.